Reported below is one T cell receptor (beta chain). Its matching antigen is unknown. CD4+ T cells from unexposed donors were obtained before the COVID-19 pandemic (2011-2018). Naive and memory CD4+ T cells came from enriched cryopreserved PBMCs. This sample stems from a study of CD4 T cells in relation to SARS-CoV-2 and coronaviruses. Study as a whole: Crossreactive spike epitopes shared across donors were mapped to their HLA restriction. Notes on the study in general: Culture-expanded clones reflect memory recall rather than primary priming during culture.

The data were produced by immunoSEQ multiplex PCR, yet TCRdb's version contains in-frame clones alone and is incomplete. Of 55,000 to 75,000 clones in the sample, 80% to 90% were seen once. Germline V lookup: CDR1 SGHTA, CDR2 FQGNSA. This CDR3 has 14 amino acids. V lost 1 base and J 4 bases, leaving 10 bases between the germline ends. The TCR was taken from a human donor in good health. The V and J genes are TRBV7-2 and TRBJ1-2, with a possible D match to TRBD1 (5 bases). The sequencing sample was made of memory CD4+ T cells from PBMCs. The CDR3 reads CASSLEGASYGYTF. The CDR3 nucleotides are TGTGCCAGCAGCTTAGAAGGGGCCTCCTATGGCTACACCTTC.